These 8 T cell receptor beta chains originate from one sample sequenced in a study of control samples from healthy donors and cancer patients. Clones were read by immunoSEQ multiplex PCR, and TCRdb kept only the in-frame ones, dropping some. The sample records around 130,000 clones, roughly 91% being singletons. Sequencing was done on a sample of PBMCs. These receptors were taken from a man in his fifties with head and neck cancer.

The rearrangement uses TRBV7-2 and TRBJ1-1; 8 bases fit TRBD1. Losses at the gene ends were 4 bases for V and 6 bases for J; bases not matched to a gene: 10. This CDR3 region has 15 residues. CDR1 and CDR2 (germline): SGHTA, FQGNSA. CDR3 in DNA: TGTGCCAGCAGCTACAATGACAGGGGACGGTCTGAAGCTTTCTTT. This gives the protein CASSYNDRGRSEAFF.

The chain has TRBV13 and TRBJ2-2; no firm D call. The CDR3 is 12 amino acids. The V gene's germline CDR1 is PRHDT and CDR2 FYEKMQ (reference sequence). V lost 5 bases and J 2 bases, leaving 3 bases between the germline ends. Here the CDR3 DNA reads TGTGCCAGCAGCCCCAACACCGGGGAGCTGTTTTTT. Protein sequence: CASSPNTGELFF.

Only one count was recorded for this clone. CDR3 in DNA: TGTGCCAGCAGCTTAGTGGGTTTCTTTGAGCAGTTCTTC. This gives the protein CASSLVGFFEQFF. The genes are TRBV5-4 and TRBJ2-1; D is unclear. Trimming removed 2 bases from V and 9 bases from J, with 12 bases in between. The germline V gene has CDR1 SGHNT and CDR2 YYREEE (reference sequence). The CDR3 is 13 residues long.

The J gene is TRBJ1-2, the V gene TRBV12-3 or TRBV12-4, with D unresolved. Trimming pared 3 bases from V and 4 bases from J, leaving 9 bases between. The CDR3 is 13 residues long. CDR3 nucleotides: TGTGCCAGCAGTTTCCGGCCGCTCTATGGCTACACCTTC. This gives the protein CASSFRPLYGYTF.

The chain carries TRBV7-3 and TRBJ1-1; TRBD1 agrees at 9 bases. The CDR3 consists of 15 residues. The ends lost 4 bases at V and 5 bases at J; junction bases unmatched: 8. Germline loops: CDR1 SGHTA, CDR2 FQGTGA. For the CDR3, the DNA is TGTGCCAGCAGCTCCAAACAGGGGGCGAGTACTGAAGCTTTCTTT. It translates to CASSSKQGASTEAFF.

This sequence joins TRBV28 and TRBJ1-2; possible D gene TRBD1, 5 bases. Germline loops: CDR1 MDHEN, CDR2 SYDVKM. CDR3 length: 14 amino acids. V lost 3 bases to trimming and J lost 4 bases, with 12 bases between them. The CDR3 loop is CASSFGAGSYGYTF. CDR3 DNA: TGTGCCAGCAGTTTCGGGGCAGGGAGCTATGGCTACACCTTC.

CDR3 sequence: CASSQGLAALYEQYF. CDR3 in DNA: TGTGCCAGCAGCCAAGGGCTAGCGGCTTTATACGAGCAGTACTTC. The genes are TRBV3-1 (or the pseudogene TRBV3-2) and TRBJ2-7; 7 bases line up with TRBD2. The trim removed 1 base at V and 4 bases at J, leaving 7 bases unmatched. Germline V gene data show CDR1 as LGHDT and CDR2 as YNNKEL (reference sequence). This CDR3 contains 15 residues.

In nucleotides, the CDR3 is TGTGCCAGCAGCTTGGTAGAATCCGGGGAGCTGTTTTTT. Protein product: CASSLVESGELFF. The chain employs TRBV5-4 and TRBJ2-2; D uncertain. Germline CDR1 is SGHNT and CDR2 is YYREEE (reference sequence). The CDR3 spans 13 residues. V shed 0 bases and J shed 6 bases, with 6 bases lying between them.